This T cell receptor (beta chain) emerged from a study of cytomegalovirus exposure and HLA in healthy donors. Both 60 Vbeta primers and 13 Jbeta primers went into the PCR. The assay was immunoSEQ multiplex PCR, and TCRdb's table has in-frame clones only and misses some. The table includes 150,000 to 200,000 clones, 9.5% to 15% detected once. This sequence originates from a man aged 45-65 years in good health and CMV-seropositive. Specimen: PBMCs.

The CDR3 DNA sequence: TGTGCCAGCAGCCTCGTTCAGCAGCCCCAGCATTTT. This gives the protein CASSLVQQPQHF. V is TRBV7-9 and J is TRBJ1-5, with no clear D. Trimming shortened V by 5 bases and J by 7 bases, and 9 bases separated the two germline ends. The length of the CDR3 is 12 residues. CDR1 and CDR2 (germline): SEHNR, FQNEAQ (reference sequence).